The 23 T cell receptor beta chains below were found in one sample sequenced in a study of graft-versus-host responses after intestinal transplantation. For these TCRs, the target antigens are not known. The assay was immunoSEQ multiplex PCR, and TCRdb's table has in-frame clones only and misses some. The sample carries around 90,000 clones, about 94% recorded once. Source: unstimulated CD4+ T cells sorted from spleen or lymph node cells, taken before transplant. All receptors derive from a human donor who was the organ donor for an intestinal transplant.

The chain has TRBV5-6 and TRBJ2-2; possible D gene TRBD2, 5 bases. The germline V and J ends were trimmed by 1 base and 4 bases, with 14 bases remaining between them. Germline CDR1 and CDR2: SGHDT and YYEEEE. The CDR3 runs to 16 residues. In nucleotides, the CDR3 is TGTGCCAGCAGCTTGTATGGGCTAGCCGTCACCGGGGAGCTGTTTTTT. Residues: CASSLYGLAVTGELFF.

The V and J genes are TRBV18 and TRBJ2-5, with 7 bases identical to TRBD1. Germline CDR1 KGHSH, CDR2 LQKENI. V shed 3 bases and J 1 base; nucleotides not matched to a gene: 5. The CDR3 loop spans 15 amino acids. CDR3 loop: CASSPSGQSQETQYF. CDR3 nucleotide sequence: TGTGCCAGCTCACCTTCGGGACAGAGCCAAGAGACCCAGTACTTC.

This chain links TRBV5-1 with TRBJ1-2; the D is unclear. This CDR3 has 15 residues. V was pared by 4 bases and J by 8 bases, with 21 bases between. The germline V gene has CDR1 SGHRS and CDR2 YFSETQ. CDR3 amino acids: CASSGTGPHNDGYTF. CDR3 DNA: TGCGCCAGCAGCGGAACCGGGCCGCACAACGACGGCTACACCTTC. Supplemented by reference TRBV5-1 and TRBJ1-2, the full variable domain reads KAGVTQTPRYLIKTRGQQVTLSCSPISGHRSVSWYQQTPGQGLQFLFEYFSETQRNKGNFPGRFSGRQFSNSRSEMNVSTLELGDSALYLCASSGTGPHNDGYTFGSGTRLTVV.

The chain combines TRBV29-1 with TRBJ2-3; D is unresolved. Germline V gene lookup returns CDR1 SQVTM and CDR2 ANQGSEA. Between the trimmed V and J ends, which lost 4 bases and 1 base, there was a span of 12 bases. The CDR3 totals 14 residues. This CDR3 is CSVALAPGTDTQYF. CDR3 coding DNA: TGCAGCGTTGCCCTCGCCCCAGGCACAGATACGCAGTATTTT.

This chain links TRBV7-3 with TRBJ2-3; 7 positions agree with TRBD2. The J segment lost 6 bases and the V segment lost 4 bases, leaving 13 bases of the junction unmatched. CDR1 and CDR2 (germline): SGHTA, FQGTGA. CDR3 length equals 16 residues. The CDR3 spells CASSSSTSRGVDTQYF. In DNA form, the CDR3 reads TGTGCCAGCAGCTCTTCTACTAGCCGGGGGGTGGATACGCAGTATTTT.

The rearrangement links TRBV28 to TRBJ2-3, with 7 bases identical to TRBD1. This CDR3 has 13 amino acids. The V segment lost 8 bases and the J segment 5 bases; nucleotides outside the gene matches: 7. CDR1 is MDHEN and CDR2 is SYDVKM in the germline V gene. CDR3 amino acids: CASRQGNIDTQYF. DNA of the CDR3: TGTGCCAGCCGACAGGGTAATATAGATACGCAGTATTTT.

The V gene is TRBV27, the J gene TRBJ2-7; 8 positions match TRBD1. Trimming cost V 3 bases and J 5 bases; bases outside gene matches: 9. In germline, CDR1 is MNHEY, CDR2 SMNVEV (reference sequence). This CDR3 region has 15 residues. The CDR3 spells CASSFSTGVDNEQYF. The DNA for the CDR3 is TGTGCCAGCAGTTTCTCGACAGGGGTCGACAACGAGCAGTACTTC.

The chain carries TRBV9 and TRBJ1-1, with D unclear. Germline CDR1 reads SGDLS; CDR2 reads YYNGEE. The CDR3 spans 14 residues. Trimming pared 1 base from V and 3 bases from J, leaving 10 bases between. The CDR3 loop reads CASSVLWRDTEAFF. CDR3 nucleotide sequence: TGTGCCAGCAGCGTATTATGGCGGGACACTGAAGCTTTCTTT.

The genes are TRBV5-8 and TRBJ1-1; 7 positions match TRBD1. V lost 4 bases and J lost 3; bases outside the gene matches: 3. CDR1 is SGHTS, CDR2 YDEGEE, per germline. This CDR3 comprises 13 residues. The CDR3 DNA follows: TGTGCCAGCAGCACCGACAGGGACACTGAAGCTTTCTTT. Protein sequence: CASSTDRDTEAFF.

V gene TRBV28 combines with J gene TRBJ2-7; 9 bases match TRBD1. The J segment lost 1 base and the V segment lost 8 bases, leaving 12 bases of the junction unmatched. The germline CDR1 and CDR2 sequences are MDHEN and SYDVKM. The CDR3 consists of 16 residues. The chain's CDR3 is CASQTGGASYSYEQYF. The CDR3 DNA reads TGTGCCAGCCAAACAGGGGGCGCTTCCTATTCCTACGAGCAGTACTTC.

This clone was found once. This chain's CDR3 is CASSQETSGGPTDTQYF. The CDR3 region has the DNA TGCGCCAGCAGCCAAGAGACTAGCGGGGGGCCCACAGATACGCAGTATTTT. The chain carries TRBV4-1 and TRBJ2-3; TRBD2 agrees at 13 bases. Per germline, CDR1 MGHRA and CDR2 YSYEKL. This CDR3 is 17 amino acids long. With 0 bases clipped from V and 2 bases from J, the junction kept 2 bases outside the gene matches.

This rearrangement joins TRBV5-4 to TRBJ2-4; 7 nucleotides align to TRBD1. With V trimmed by 2 bases and J by 0 bases, 5 bases remained unmatched. The CDR3 is 16 amino acids. CDR1 and CDR2 from the germline V gene are SGHNT and YYREEE (reference sequence). The CDR3 reads CASSFGTAEAKNIQYF. In nucleotides, the CDR3 is TGTGCCAGCAGCTTTGGGACAGCGGAAGCCAAAAACATTCAGTACTTC. Full variable domain (outside the CDR3, taken from reference TRBV5-4 and TRBJ2-4): ETGVTQSPTHLIKTRGQQVTLRCSSQSGHNTVSWYQQALGQGPQFIFQYYREEENGRGNFPPRFSGLQFPNYSSELNVNALELDDSALYLCASSFGTAEAKNIQYFGAGTRLSVL.

The rearrangement uses TRBV28 and TRBJ1-2; D is ambiguous. Trimming took 3 bases from V and 8 from J, leaving 16 bases between them. The CDR3 runs 14 residues. Germline V gene lookup returns CDR1 MDHEN and CDR2 SYDVKM. Here the CDR3 reads CASSFVRDSGGYTF. In DNA form, the CDR3 reads TGTGCCAGCAGTTTCGTAAGGGATTCGGGGGGCTACACCTTC.

This clone was found once. V is TRBV6-5 and J is TRBJ2-7, with D maybe TRBD2 (5 bases). This CDR3 spans 14 amino acids. CDR1 is MNHEY and CDR2 is SVGAGI in the germline V gene. V lost 7 bases and J lost 5, with 18 bases in between. CDR3 in DNA: TGTGCCAGCAAACTAGGTTTGTGGACCCACGAGCAGTACTTC. Its translation: CASKLGLWTHEQYF.

The V and J genes are TRBV28 and TRBJ1-2; 7 bases agree with TRBD1. There are 16 residues in the CDR3. Losses at the gene ends were 6 bases for V and 1 base for J; bases not matched to a gene: 11. Looked up from germline, CDR1 is MDHEN and CDR2 is SYDVKM. The CDR3 nucleotides read TGTGCCAGCAGAACGACAGGGTTTCTCGTTAACTATGGCTACACCTTC. It encodes CASRTTGFLVNYGYTF.

The rearrangement links TRBV6-6 to TRBJ1-2; D is unclear. The germline gives CDR1 MNHNY, CDR2 SVGAGI (reference sequence). The CDR3 extends over 13 amino acids. Trimming cost V 0 bases and J 7 bases, with 9 bases left between them. The CDR3 is CASSYSRQFGYTF. In DNA form, the CDR3 reads TGTGCCAGCAGTTACTCAAGGCAATTTGGCTACACCTTC.

J is TRBJ2-7 and V is TRBV5-3; perhaps TRBD1 as D (6 bases). TRBV5-3 is annotated as an ORF whose role is uncertain. The CDR3 consists of 13 residues. V lost 4 bases, J lost 6 bases, and 14 bases lay in between. CDR3 sequence: CARSGGQQSEQYF. The CDR3 region has the DNA TGTGCCAGAAGCGGCGGACAGCAAAGCGAGCAGTACTTC.

The V call is TRBV28, the J call TRBJ1-1, with 9 bases lining up with TRBD1. Germline V gives CDR1 MDHEN, CDR2 SYDVKM. The V segment lost 8 bases and the J segment 2 bases; nucleotides outside the gene matches: 6. This CDR3 region has 14 residues. CDR3 amino acids: CASLKDRGNTEAFF. CDR3 in DNA: TGTGCCAGCCTTAAGGACAGGGGTAACACTGAAGCTTTCTTT.

V gene TRBV6-1 combines with J gene TRBJ2-7, with TRBD1 matching 7 bases. CDR1 is MNHNS, CDR2 SASEGT, per germline. Trimming took 7 bases from V and 5 from J; bases not matched to a gene: 14. The length of the CDR3 is 15 residues. The DNA of the CDR3 is TGTGCCAGCACCAGGGACAGCAGTTTTCGCGACGAGCAGTACTTC. Translating gives CASTRDSSFRDEQYF.

This chain uses TRBV4-1 with TRBJ1-1, with D unclear. The CDR3 extends over 15 amino acids. Trimming removed 1 base at V and 0 bases at J, with 9 bases between. Germline assignment: CDR1 MGHRA and CDR2 YSYEKL. The CDR3 protein is CASSQGVTVNTEAFF. The DNA of the CDR3 is TGCGCCAGCAGCCAAGGGGTCACAGTGAACACTGAAGCTTTCTTT.

This rearrangement joins TRBV2 to TRBJ1-5, with 7 nucleotides matching TRBD1. Looked up from germline, CDR1 is SNHLY and CDR2 is FYNNEI. V was clipped by 7 bases and J by 0 bases; unmatched bases: 9. The CDR3 consists of 16 residues. CDR3 amino acids: CASKTGQPYSNQPQHF. Written as DNA, the CDR3 is TGTGCCAGCAAGACAGGGCAGCCTTATAGCAATCAGCCCCAGCATTTT.

CDR3 sequence reads: CASSYTGYEQYF. The DNA for the CDR3 is TGTGCCAGCAGCTATACAGGGTACGAGCAGTACTTC. The chain uses TRBV7-9 and TRBJ2-7; D might be TRBD1 (6 bases). CDR3 length: 12 residues. Looked up from germline, CDR1 is SEHNR and CDR2 is FQNEAQ (reference sequence). Trimming removed 4 bases at V and 4 bases at J, with 8 bases between.

The rearrangement joins TRBV7-9 to TRBJ2-2; D remains ambiguous. CDR1 is SEHNR and CDR2 is FQNEAQ in the germline V gene (reference sequence). V dropped 1 base and J dropped 1 base, with 4 bases sitting between them. The CDR3 sequence is 14 residues long. In nucleotides, the CDR3 is TGTGCCAGCAGCTTAGGGGGGAACACCGGGGAGCTGTTTTTT. Amino acid sequence: CASSLGGNTGELFF.